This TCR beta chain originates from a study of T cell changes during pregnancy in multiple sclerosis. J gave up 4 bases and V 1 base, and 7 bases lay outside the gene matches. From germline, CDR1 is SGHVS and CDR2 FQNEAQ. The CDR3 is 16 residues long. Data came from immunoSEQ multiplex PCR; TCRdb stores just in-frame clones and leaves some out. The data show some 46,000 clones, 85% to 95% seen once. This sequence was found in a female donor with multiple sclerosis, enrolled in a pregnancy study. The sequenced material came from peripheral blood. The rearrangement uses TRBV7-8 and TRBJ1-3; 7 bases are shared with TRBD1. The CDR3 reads CASSLGNRGSGNTIYF. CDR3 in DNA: TGTGCCAGCAGCTTAGGAAACAGGGGTTCCGGAAACACCATATATTTT.